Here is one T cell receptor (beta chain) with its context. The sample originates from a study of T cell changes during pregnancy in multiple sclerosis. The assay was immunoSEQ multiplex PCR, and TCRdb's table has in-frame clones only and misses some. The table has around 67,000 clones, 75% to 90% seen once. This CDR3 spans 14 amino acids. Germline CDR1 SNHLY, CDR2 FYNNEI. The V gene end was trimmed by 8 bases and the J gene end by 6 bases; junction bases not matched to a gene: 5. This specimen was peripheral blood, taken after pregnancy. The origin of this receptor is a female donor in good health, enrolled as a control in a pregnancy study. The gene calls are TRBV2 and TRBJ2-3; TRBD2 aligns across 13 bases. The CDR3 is CASGTSGTKDTQYF. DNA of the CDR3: TGTGCCAGCGGGACTAGCGGGACGAAGGATACGCAGTATTTT.